Each of the 9 T cell receptor beta chains below was sequenced from the same sample in a study of CD8+ T cells in alopecia areata. As the sequencing template, cDNA was produced by extracting RNA and reverse transcribing it. TCRdb's copy holds only in-frame clones and misses some; the assay was immunoSEQ multiplex PCR. Of approximately 89,000 clones detected, 40% to 55% appear once; the ten largest clones hold 0.75% to 0.8%. Sample: CD4+ T cells sorted from blood. These receptors were obtained from a human donor with alopecia areata.

The CDR3 nucleotides read TGTGCCAGCAGCTCAAATTACTATGGCTACACCTTC. Translating gives CASSSNYYGYTF. The chain employs TRBV7-9 and TRBJ1-2; D ambiguous. Germline V gene lookup returns CDR1 SEHNR and CDR2 FQNEAQ (reference sequence). V lost 4 bases and J 3 bases, leaving 6 bases between the germline ends. CDR3 length equals 12 residues.

The chain is built from TRBV19 and TRBJ1-5; 9 bases align to TRBD1. After removal of 5 bases from V and 5 bases from J, the junction contained 4 bases not matched to a gene. Germline CDR1 reads LNHDA; CDR2 reads SQIVND (reference sequence). The CDR3 sequence is 14 residues long. The CDR3 region is CASSFTGGYQPQHF. The CDR3 coding sequence is TGTGCCAGTAGTTTCACAGGGGGCTATCAGCCCCAGCATTTT. Full variable domain (remainder filled in from reference TRBV19 and TRBJ1-5): DGGITQSPKYLFRKEGQNVTLSCEQNLNHDAMYWYRQDPGQGLRLIYYSQIVNDFQKGDIAEGYSVSREKKESFPLTVTSAQKNPTAFYLCASSFTGGYQPQHFGDGTRLSIL.

This clone was recorded a few times. The CDR3 is CASGGTGAPDTQYF. Written as DNA, the CDR3 is TGTGCCAGCGGCGGGACAGGGGCCCCAGATACGCAGTATTTT. The chain is built from TRBV6-5 and TRBJ2-3, with 10 nucleotides matching TRBD1. Germline CDR1 MNHEY, CDR2 SVGAGI. The CDR3 sequence is 14 residues long. The V gene end was trimmed by 8 bases and the J gene end by 4 bases; junction bases not matched to a gene: 6.

This clone showed up just a few times. This rearrangement joins TRBV19 to TRBJ2-3; weak D call: TRBD2 (5 bases). The V end was cut by 7 bases, the J end by 0 bases, with 17 bases between. The germline gives CDR1 LNHDA, CDR2 SQIVND (reference sequence). The CDR3 has 16 residues. In nucleotides, the CDR3 is TGTGCCAGTAAAACCCAGGAGGAGGCTAGCACAGATACGCAGTATTTT. It yields the protein CASKTQEEASTDTQYF. The variable domain in full, with the rest retrieved from reference TRBV19 and TRBJ2-3, is DGGITQSPKYLFRKEGQNVTLSCEQNLNHDAMYWYRQDPGQGLRLIYYSQIVNDFQKGDIAEGYSVSREKKESFPLTVTSAQKNPTAFYLCASKTQEEASTDTQYFGPGTRLTVL.

There are a few counts of this clone. The chain couples TRBV30 to TRBJ2-4, with a weak D call TRBD2 (5 bases). CDR1 GTSNPN and CDR2 SVGIG come from the germline V gene (reference sequence). With 3 bases removed from V and 8 bases from J, the gap between germline ends came to 14 bases. The CDR3 sequence is 13 residues long. CDR3 region: CAWSGVTRDIQYF. DNA for the CDR3: TGTGCCTGGAGCGGGGTAACGAGGGACATTCAGTACTTC.

This chain connects TRBV6-5 to TRBJ1-2; no reliable D call. The ends were cut back, 0 bases at V and 8 bases at J, with 10 bases in the middle. Germline V gives CDR1 MNHEY, CDR2 SVGAGI. CDR3 length: 13 amino acids. This CDR3 reads CASSYSTGYGYTF. CDR3 in DNA: TGTGCCAGCAGTTACTCGACGGGATACGGCTACACCTTC.

This clone was detected a few times. The junction and the germline gene differ at one end; a read error may be behind it. The J gene is TRBJ2-5, the V gene TRBV29-1, with a possible D match to TRBD1 (6 bases). CDR1 is SQVTM and CDR2 is ANQGSEA in the germline V gene. The CDR3 totals 17 residues. The CDR3 nucleotides are TGCAGCGTTGAATTGGCAGGGGTCTTCTTTTCCCAAGGGACCCAGTACTTC. It codes for CSVELAGVFFSQGTQYF.

V is TRBV5-1 and J is TRBJ2-3, with 7 bases fitting TRBD2. The CDR3 loop spans 13 amino acids. Germline CDR1 reads SGHRS; CDR2 reads YFSETQ. The J segment lost 5 bases and the V segment lost 7 bases, leaving 7 bases of the junction unmatched. CDR3 DNA: TGCGCCAGCTGGGGACTAACACAAGATACGCAGTATTTT. The encoded protein is CASWGLTQDTQYF.

V is TRBV7-2 and J is TRBJ2-3, with a tentative D call TRBD2 (6 bases). CDR1 is SGHTA, CDR2 FQGNSA, per germline. Trimming took off 6 bases at V and 0 bases at J, with 10 bases between the two ends. The CDR3 length is 14 residues. The CDR3 loop is CASRSGLSTDTQYF. The CDR3 DNA reads as TGTGCCAGCAGGTCGGGACTGAGCACAGATACGCAGTATTTT.